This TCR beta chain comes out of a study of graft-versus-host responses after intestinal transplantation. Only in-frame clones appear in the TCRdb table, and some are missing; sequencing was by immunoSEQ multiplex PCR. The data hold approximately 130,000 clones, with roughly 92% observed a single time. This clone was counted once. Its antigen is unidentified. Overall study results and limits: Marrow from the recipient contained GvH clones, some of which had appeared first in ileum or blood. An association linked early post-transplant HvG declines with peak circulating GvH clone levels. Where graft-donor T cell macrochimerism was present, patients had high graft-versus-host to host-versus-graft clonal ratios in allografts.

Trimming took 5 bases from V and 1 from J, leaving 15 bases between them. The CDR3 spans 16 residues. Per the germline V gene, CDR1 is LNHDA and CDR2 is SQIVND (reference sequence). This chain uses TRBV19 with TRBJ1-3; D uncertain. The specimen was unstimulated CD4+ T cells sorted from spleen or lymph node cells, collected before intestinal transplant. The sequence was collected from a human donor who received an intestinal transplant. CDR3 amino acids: CASSPAGLTSGNTIYF. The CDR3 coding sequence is TGTGCCAGTAGTCCAGCGGGGTTAACGTCTGGAAACACCATATATTTT.